What follows are 14 T cell receptor beta chains derived from one specimen sequenced in a study of vaccination and CD4 T cells after COVID-19. TCRdb fed the PCR reads into MiXCR, producing one record per CDR3 protein. The sample has some 18,000 distinct CDR3 sequences; just over 60% are singletons. The specimen comprised CD4+ T cells from blood, sampled after SARS-CoV-2 vaccination. These receptor sequences come from a human donor who had recovered from COVID-19.

V is TRBV19 and J is TRBJ1-5; 7 bases are a match to TRBD1. This CDR3 comprises 16 residues. V was pared by 7 bases and J by 6 bases, with 15 bases of the junction left unmatched. Germline loops: CDR1 LNHDA, CDR2 SQIVND (reference sequence). CDR3: CASTIGDRVGAQPQHF. DNA of the CDR3: TGTGCCAGTACCATTGGAGACAGGGTGGGTGCTCAGCCCCAGCATTTT.

The J gene is TRBJ2-5, the V gene TRBV2, with D possibly TRBD2 on 6 matching bases. Germline V gene data show CDR1 as SNHLY and CDR2 as FYNNEI. V was cut by 5 bases and J by 2 bases, with 12 bases left in between. CDR3 length: 14 amino acids. The CDR3 is CASSPTSPQETQYF. CDR3 in DNA: TGTGCCAGCAGTCCCACTAGCCCTCAAGAGACCCAGTACTTC.

In this sample, this clonotype turned up a few times. The chain is built from TRBV10-3 and TRBJ2-5, with a tentative D call TRBD1 (6 bases). This CDR3 region has 14 residues. CDR1 ENHRY and CDR2 SYGVKD come from the germline V gene. Trimming removed 9 bases from V and 5 bases from J, with 19 bases in between. The CDR3 loop is CAIQGQSQGETQYF. Written as DNA, the CDR3 is TGTGCCATACAGGGTCAAAGTCAAGGGGAGACCCAGTACTTC.

This clonotype was observed a handful of times. In DNA form, the CDR3 reads TGTGCCAGCAGCCGGACTAGCCGCACAGATACGCAGTATTTT. Translated: CASSRTSRTDTQYF. The J gene is TRBJ2-3, the V gene TRBV6-2 or TRBV6-3; 8 positions match TRBD2. The V gene's germline CDR1 is MNHEY and CDR2 SVGEGT. The CDR3 contains 14 residues. The J segment lost 1 base and the V segment lost 6 bases, leaving 3 bases of the junction unmatched.

This clonotype came up a few times. The V gene is TRBV11-2, the J gene TRBJ1-1; maybe TRBD1 (5 bases). CDR1 is SGHAT, CDR2 FQNNGV, per germline. The V and J ends lost 5 bases and 1 base respectively, with 8 bases between them. This CDR3 has 13 residues. The CDR3 reads CASSPQGNTEAFF. The DNA for the CDR3 is TGTGCCAGCAGCCCGCAGGGGAACACTGAAGCTTTCTTT.

This chain links TRBV12-3 or TRBV12-4 with TRBJ2-5; 7 positions match TRBD2. Trimming cost V 6 bases and J 2 bases; bases outside gene matches: 9. The CDR3 spans 15 residues. CDR3 amino acids: CASSPLAATQETQYF. CDR3 nucleotide sequence: TGTGCCAGCAGCCCTCTAGCGGCCACTCAAGAGACCCAGTACTTC.

This sequence joins TRBV5-4 and TRBJ2-5; a weak D match, TRBD1 (5 bases). The CDR3 length is 13 residues. CDR1 is SGHNT, CDR2 YYREEE, per germline (reference sequence). Trimming stripped 2 bases from V and 5 bases from J, with 10 bases between. CDR3 sequence: CASSFCRAETQYF. The DNA for the CDR3 is TGTGCCAGCAGCTTTTGCAGGGCGGAGACCCAGTACTTC.

The chain carries TRBV5-4 and TRBJ2-3; D is undetermined. Germline assignment: CDR1 SGHNT and CDR2 YYREEE (reference sequence). The CDR3 runs to 13 residues. Trimming shortened V by 7 bases and J by 0 bases, and 9 bases separated the two germline ends. The CDR3 DNA follows: TGTGCCAGCTCGGATGGGAGCACAGATACGCAGTATTTT. It yields the protein CASSDGSTDTQYF.

This clonotype was detected only a few times. V is TRBV6-5 and J is TRBJ2-7; no reliable D call. Trimming cost V 0 bases and J 9 bases, with 9 bases left between them. CDR3 length equals 12 residues. Germline CDR1 MNHEY, CDR2 SVGAGI. CDR3 bases: TGTGCCAGCAGTTACTCCCCAGATTTGCAGTACTTC. Protein product: CASSYSPDLQYF.

V is TRBV6-1 and J is TRBJ1-5; no clear D. Germline V gene sequence: CDR1 MNHNS, CDR2 SASEGT. Trimming shortened V by 3 bases and J by 7 bases, and 4 bases separated the two germline ends. This CDR3 comprises 11 residues. The CDR3 sequence: CASSETQPQHF. CDR3 nucleotide sequence: TGTGCCAGCAGTGAGACACAGCCCCAGCATTTT.

Notes on this clonotype: The germline gene is not matched at one end of the junction; a read error may be the cause. The chain joins TRBV27 to TRBJ1-2; the D is unclear. The CDR3 loop spans 15 amino acids. Germline V CDR1 and CDR2: MNHEY, SMNVEV (reference sequence). CDR3 amino acids: CAGSLGRPGNGGYTF. For the CDR3, the DNA is TGTGCCGGCAGTTTAGGCCGCCCGGGGAACGGTGGCTACACCTTC.

The genes are TRBV7-9 and TRBJ2-2; no clear D gene. This CDR3 comprises 19 residues. Deletions cut 2 bases from V and 0 bases from J, with 19 bases between. Germline CDR1 is SEHNR and CDR2 is FQNEAQ (reference sequence). CDR3 sequence: CASSLRPRRGAANTGELFF. In DNA form, the CDR3 reads TGTGCCAGCAGCTTAAGGCCCCGTCGTGGAGCCGCGAACACCGGGGAGCTGTTTTTT.

This chain joins TRBV30 and TRBJ2-2, with 7 positions matching TRBD2. There are 16 residues in the CDR3. Germline CDR1 GTSNPN, CDR2 SVGIG (reference sequence). V lost 4 bases to trimming and J lost 5 bases; unmatched junction nucleotides: 13. The CDR3 bases are TGTGCCTGGACCAATCCTAGGACTAGTCCGACCGGGGAGCTGTTTTTT. This encodes CAWTNPRTSPTGELFF.

This chain's CDR3 is CASSELAGGPDTQYF. The DNA for the CDR3 is TGTGCCAGCAGTGAACTAGCGGGAGGGCCAGATACGCAGTATTTT. The rearrangement uses TRBV6-1 and TRBJ2-3; the match to TRBD2 covers 12 bases. V trimming: 2 bases; J trimming: 4 bases; junction bases outside the gene matches: 1. CDR3 length equals 15 residues. The germline CDR1 and CDR2 sequences are MNHNS and SASEGT.